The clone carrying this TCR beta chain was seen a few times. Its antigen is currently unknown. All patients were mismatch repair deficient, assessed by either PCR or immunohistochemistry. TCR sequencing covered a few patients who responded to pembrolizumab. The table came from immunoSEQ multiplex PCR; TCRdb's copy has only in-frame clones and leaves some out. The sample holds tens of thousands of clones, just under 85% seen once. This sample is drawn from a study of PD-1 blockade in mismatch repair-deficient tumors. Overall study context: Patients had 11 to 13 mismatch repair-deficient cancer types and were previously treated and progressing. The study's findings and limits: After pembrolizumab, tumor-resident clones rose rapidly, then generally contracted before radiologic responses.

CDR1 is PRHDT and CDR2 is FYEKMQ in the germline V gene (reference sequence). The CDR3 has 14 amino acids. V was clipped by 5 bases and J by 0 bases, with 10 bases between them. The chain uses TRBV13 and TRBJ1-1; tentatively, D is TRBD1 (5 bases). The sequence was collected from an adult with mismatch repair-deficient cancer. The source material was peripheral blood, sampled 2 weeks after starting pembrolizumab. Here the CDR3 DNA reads TGTGCCAGCAGCGCCGCGGGGGTGAACACTGAAGCTTTCTTT. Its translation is CASSAAGVNTEAFF.